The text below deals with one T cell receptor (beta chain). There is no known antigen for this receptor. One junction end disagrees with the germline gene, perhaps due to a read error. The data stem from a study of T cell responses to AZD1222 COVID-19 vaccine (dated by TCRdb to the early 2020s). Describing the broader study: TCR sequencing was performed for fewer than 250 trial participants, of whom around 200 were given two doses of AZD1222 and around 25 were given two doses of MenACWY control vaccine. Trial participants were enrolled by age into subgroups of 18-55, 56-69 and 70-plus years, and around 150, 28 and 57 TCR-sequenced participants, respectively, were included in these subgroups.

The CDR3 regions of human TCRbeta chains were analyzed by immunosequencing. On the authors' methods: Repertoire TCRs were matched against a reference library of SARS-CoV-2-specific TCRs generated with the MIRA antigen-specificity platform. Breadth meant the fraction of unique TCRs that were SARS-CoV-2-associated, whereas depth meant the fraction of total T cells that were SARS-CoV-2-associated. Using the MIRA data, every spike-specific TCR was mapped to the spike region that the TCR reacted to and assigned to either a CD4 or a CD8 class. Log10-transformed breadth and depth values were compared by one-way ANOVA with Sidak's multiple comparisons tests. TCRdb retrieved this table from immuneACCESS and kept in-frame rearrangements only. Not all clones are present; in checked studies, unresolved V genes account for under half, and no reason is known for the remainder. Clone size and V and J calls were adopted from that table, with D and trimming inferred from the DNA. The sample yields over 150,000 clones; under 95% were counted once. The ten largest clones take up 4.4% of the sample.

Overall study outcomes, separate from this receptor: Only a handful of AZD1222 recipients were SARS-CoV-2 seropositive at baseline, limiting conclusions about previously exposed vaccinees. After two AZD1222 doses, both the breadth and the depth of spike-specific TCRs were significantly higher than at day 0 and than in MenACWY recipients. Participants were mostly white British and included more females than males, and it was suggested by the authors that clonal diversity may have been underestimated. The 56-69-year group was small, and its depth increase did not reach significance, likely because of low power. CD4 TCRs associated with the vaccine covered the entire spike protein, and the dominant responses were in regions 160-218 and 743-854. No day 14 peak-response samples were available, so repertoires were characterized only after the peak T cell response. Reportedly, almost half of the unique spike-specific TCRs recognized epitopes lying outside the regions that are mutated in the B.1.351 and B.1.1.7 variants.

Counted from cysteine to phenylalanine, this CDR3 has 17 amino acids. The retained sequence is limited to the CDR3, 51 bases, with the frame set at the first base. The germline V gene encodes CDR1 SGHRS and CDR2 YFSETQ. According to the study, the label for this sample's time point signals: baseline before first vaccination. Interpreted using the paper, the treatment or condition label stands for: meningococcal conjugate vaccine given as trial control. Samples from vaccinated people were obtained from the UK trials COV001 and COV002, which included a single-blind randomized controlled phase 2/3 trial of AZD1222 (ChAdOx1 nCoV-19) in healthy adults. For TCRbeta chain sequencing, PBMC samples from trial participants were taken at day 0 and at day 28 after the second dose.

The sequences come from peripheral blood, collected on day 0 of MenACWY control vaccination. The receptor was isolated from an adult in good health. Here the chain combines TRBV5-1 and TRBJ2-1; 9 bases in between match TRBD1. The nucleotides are TGCGCCAGCAGGTTGGGACAGGGCCGAAGCTCCTACAATGAGCAGTTCTTC. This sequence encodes CASRLGQGRSSYNEQFF.